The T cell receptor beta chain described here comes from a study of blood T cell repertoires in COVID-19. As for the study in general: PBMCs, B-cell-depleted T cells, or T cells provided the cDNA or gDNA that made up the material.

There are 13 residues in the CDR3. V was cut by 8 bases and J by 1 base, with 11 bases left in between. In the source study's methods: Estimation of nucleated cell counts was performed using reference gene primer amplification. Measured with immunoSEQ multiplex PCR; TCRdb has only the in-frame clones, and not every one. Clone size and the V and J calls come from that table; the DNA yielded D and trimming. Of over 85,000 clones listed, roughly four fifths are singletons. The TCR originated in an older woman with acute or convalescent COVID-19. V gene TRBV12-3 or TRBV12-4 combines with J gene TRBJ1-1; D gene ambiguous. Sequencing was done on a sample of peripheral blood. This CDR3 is CASAEAGNTEAFF. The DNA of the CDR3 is TGTGCCAGCGCCGAGGCGGGGAACACTGAAGCTTTCTTT.